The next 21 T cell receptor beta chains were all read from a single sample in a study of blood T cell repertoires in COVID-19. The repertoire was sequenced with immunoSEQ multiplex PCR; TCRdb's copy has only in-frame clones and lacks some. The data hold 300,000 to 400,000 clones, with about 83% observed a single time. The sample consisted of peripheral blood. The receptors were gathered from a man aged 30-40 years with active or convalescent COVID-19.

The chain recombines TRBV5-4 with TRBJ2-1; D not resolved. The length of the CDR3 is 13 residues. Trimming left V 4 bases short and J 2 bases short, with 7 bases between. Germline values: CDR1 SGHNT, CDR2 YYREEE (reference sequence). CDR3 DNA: TGTGCCAGCAGCCTGGAGCCCTACAATGAGCAGTTCTTC. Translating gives CASSLEPYNEQFF.

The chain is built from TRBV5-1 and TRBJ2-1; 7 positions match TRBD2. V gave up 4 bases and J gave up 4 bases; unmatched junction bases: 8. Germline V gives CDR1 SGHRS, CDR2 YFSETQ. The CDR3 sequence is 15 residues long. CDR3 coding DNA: TGCGCCAGCAGCGATGAAAGCGGGGCATACAATGAGCAGTTCTTC. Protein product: CASSDESGAYNEQFF.

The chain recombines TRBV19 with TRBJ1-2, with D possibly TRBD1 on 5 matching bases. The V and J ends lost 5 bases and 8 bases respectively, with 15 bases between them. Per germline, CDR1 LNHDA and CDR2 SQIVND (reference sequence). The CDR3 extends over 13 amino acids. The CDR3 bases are TGTGCCAGTAGTCCCCCAGGGATTGGAGGCTACACCTTC. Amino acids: CASSPPGIGGYTF.

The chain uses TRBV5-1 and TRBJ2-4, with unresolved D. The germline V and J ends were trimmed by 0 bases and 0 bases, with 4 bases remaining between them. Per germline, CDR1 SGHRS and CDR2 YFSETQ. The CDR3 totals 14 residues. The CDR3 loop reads CASSLGEAKNIQYF. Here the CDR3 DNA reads TGCGCCAGCAGCTTGGGAGAAGCCAAAAACATTCAGTACTTC.

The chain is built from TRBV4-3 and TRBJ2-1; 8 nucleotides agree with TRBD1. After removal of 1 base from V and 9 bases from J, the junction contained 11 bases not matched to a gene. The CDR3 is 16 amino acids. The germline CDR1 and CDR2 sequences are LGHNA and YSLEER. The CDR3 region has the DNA TGCGCCAGCAGCCAAGGATCCCAGGGGGCGGTAGGTGAGCAGTTCTTC. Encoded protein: CASSQGSQGAVGEQFF.

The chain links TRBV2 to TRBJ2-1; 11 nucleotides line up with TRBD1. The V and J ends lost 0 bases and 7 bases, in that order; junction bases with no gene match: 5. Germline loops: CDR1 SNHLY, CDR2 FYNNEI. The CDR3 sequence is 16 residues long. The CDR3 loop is CASSEARTGGLNEQFF. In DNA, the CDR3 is TGTGCCAGCAGTGAAGCTAGGACAGGGGGCTTGAATGAGCAGTTCTTC.

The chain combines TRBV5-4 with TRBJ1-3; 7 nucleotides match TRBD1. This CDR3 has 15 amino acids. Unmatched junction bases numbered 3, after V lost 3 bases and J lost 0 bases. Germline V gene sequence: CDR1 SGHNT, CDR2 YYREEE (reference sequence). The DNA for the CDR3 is TGTGCCAGCAGCTCTGGACAGGTCTCTGGAAACACCATATATTTT. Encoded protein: CASSSGQVSGNTIYF.

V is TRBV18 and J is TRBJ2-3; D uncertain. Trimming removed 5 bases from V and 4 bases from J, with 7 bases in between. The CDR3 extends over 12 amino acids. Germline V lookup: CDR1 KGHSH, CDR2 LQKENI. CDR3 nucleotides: TGTGCCAGCTCAACGGGTTCAGATACGCAGTATTTT. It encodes CASSTGSDTQYF.

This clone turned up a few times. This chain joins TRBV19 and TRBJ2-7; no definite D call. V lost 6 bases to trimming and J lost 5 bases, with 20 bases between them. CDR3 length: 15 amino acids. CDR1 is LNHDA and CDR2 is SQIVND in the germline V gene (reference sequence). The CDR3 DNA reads TGTGCCAGTAGCCGCCGGGTCCTTCAAGGCGACGAGCAGTACTTC. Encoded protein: CASSRRVLQGDEQYF.

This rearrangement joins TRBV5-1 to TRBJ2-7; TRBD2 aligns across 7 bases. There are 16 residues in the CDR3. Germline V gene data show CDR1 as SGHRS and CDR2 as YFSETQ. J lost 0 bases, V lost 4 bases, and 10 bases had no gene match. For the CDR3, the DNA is TGCGCCAGCAGCAGCAAGGGGCTAGCGGACTCCTACGAGCAGTACTTC. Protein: CASSSKGLADSYEQYF.

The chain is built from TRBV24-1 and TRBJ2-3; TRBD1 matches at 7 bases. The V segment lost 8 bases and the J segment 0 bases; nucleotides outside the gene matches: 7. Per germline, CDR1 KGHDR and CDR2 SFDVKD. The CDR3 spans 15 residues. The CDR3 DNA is TGTGCCACCACCCCATCGACAGGGAGCACAGATACGCAGTATTTT. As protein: CATTPSTGSTDTQYF.

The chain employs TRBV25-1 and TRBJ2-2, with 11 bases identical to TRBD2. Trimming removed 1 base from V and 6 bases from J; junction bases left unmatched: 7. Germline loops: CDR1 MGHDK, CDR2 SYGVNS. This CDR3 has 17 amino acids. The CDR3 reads CASSELTSGSGAGELFF. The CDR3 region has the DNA TGTGCCAGCAGTGAATTAACTAGCGGGAGTGGGGCCGGGGAGCTGTTTTTT.

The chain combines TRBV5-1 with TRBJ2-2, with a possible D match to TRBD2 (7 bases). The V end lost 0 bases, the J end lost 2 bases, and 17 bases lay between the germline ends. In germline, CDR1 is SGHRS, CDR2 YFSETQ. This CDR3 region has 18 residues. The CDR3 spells CASSLGAGALSNTGELFF. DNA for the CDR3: TGCGCCAGCAGCTTGGGGGCGGGGGCGCTTTCCAACACCGGGGAGCTGTTTTTT. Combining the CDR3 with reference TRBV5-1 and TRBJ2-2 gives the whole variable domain KAGVTQTPRYLIKTRGQQVTLSCSPISGHRSVSWYQQTPGQGLQFLFEYFSETQRNKGNFPGRFSGRQFSNSRSEMNVSTLELGDSALYLCASSLGAGALSNTGELFFGEGSRLTVL.

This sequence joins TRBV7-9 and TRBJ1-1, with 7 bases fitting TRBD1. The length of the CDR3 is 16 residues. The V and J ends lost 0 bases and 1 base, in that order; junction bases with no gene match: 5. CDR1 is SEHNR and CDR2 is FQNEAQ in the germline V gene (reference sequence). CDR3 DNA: TGTGCCAGCAGCTTAGCTTTCGACAGGGCGAACACTGAAGCTTTCTTT. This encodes CASSLAFDRANTEAFF.

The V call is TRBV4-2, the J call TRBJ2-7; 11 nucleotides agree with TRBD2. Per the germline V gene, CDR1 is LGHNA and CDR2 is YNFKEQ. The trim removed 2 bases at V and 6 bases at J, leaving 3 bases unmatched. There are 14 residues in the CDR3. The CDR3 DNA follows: TGTGCCAGCAGCCAAACTAGCGGGAGAGGCGAGCAGTACTTC. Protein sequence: CASSQTSGRGEQYF.

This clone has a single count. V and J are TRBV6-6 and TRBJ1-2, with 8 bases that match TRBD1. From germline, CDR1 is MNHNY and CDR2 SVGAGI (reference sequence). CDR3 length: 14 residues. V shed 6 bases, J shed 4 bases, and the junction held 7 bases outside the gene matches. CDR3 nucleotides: TGTGCCAGCAGCCCTCCGGGACAGGTCTATGGCTACACCTTC. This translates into CASSPPGQVYGYTF.

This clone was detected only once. CDR3: CASSPTGGIGYEQYF. The CDR3 nucleotides read TGCGCCAGCAGCCCGACAGGGGGCATCGGGTACGAGCAGTACTTC. V usage is TRBV4-1 and J usage is TRBJ2-7; TRBD1 aligns across 10 bases. Germline V gives CDR1 MGHRA, CDR2 YSYEKL. The CDR3 runs to 15 residues. V gave up 4 bases and J gave up 4 bases; unmatched junction bases: 7.

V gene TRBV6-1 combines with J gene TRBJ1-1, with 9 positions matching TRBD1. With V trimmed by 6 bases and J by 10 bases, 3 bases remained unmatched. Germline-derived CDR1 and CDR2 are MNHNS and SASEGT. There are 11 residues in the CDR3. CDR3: CASSRQGGAFF. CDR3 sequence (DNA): TGTGCCAGCAGCCGACAGGGGGGAGCTTTCTTT.

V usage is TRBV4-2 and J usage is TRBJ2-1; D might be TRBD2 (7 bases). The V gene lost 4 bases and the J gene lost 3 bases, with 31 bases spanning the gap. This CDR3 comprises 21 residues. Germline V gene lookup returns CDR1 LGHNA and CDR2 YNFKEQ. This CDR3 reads CASSRPHYRVNKLAVYNEQFF. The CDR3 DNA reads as TGTGCCAGCAGCCGTCCTCATTACAGGGTAAACAAGCTAGCGGTCTACAATGAGCAGTTCTTC.

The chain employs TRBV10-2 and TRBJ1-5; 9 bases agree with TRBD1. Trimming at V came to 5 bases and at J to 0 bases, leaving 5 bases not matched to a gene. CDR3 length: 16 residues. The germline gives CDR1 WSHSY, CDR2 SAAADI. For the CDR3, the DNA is TGCGCCAGCAGTATAGACAGGGGGTTTAGCAATCAGCCCCAGCATTTT. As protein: CASSIDRGFSNQPQHF.

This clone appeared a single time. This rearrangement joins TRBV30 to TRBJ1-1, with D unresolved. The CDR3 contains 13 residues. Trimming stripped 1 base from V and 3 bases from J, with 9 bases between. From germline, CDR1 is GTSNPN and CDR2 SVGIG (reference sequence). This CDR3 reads CAWSARRDTEAFF. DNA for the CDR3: TGTGCCTGGAGTGCAAGACGGGACACTGAAGCTTTCTTT. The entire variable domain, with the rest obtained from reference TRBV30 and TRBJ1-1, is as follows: SQTIHQWPATLVQPVGSPLSLECTVEGTSNPNLYWYRQAAGRGLQLLFYSVGIGQISSEVPQNLSASRPQDRQFILSSKKLLLSDSGFYLCAWSARRDTEAFFGQGTRLTVV.